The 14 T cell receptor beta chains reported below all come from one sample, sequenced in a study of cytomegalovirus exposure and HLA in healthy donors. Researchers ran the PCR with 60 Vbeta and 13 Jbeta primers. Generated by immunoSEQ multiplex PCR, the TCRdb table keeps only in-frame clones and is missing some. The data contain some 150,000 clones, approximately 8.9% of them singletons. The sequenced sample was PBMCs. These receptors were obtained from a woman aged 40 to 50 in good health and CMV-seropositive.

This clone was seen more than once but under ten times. The CDR3, as DNA: TGTGCCAGCCACCCGGTAATTAGCACAGATACGCAGTATTTT. Translating gives CASHPVISTDTQYF. V gene TRBV2 combines with J gene TRBJ2-3; D remains ambiguous. This CDR3 has 14 residues. Germline assignment: CDR1 SNHLY and CDR2 FYNNEI. Trimming removed 8 bases at V and 0 bases at J, with 12 bases between. The full variable domain, rest sourced from reference TRBV2 and TRBJ2-3, is EPEVTQTPSHQVTQMGQEVILRCVPISNHLYFYWYRQILGQKVEFLVSFYNNEISEKSEIFDDQFSVERPDGSNFTLKIRSTKLEDSAMYFCASHPVISTDTQYFGPGTRLTVL.

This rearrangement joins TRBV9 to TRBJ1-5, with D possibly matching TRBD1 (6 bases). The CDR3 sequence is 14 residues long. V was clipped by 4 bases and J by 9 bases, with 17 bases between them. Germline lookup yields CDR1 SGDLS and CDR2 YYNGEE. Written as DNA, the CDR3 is TGTGCCAGCAGCCCCCGAGGGGGGGATCTGCCCCAGCATTTT. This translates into CASSPRGGDLPQHF.

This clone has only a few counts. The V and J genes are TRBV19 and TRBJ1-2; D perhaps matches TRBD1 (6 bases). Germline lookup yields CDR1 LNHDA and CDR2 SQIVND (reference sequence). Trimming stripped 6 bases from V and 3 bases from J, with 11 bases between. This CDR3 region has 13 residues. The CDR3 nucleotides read TGTGCCAGTAGGGACAGTTTCTACTATGGCTACACCTTC. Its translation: CASRDSFYYGYTF.

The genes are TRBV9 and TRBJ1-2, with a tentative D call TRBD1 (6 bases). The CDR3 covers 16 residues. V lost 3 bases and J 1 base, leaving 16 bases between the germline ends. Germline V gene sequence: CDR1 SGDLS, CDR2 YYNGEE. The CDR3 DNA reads TGTGCCAGCAGCGCTTTGGACAGACCTATTAACTATGGCTACACCTTC. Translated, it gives CASSALDRPINYGYTF.

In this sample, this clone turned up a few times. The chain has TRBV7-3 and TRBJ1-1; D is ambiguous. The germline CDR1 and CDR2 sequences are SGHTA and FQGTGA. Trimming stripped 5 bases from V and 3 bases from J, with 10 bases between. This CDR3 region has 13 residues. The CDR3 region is CASSRLSYTEAFF. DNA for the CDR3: TGTGCCAGCAGCAGACTATCCTACACTGAAGCTTTCTTT.

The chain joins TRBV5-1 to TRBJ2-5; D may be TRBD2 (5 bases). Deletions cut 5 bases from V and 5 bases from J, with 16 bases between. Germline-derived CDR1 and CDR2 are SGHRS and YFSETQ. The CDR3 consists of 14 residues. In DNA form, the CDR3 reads TGCGCCAGCAGGAATGAGGGCGGGCTGGAGACCCAGTACTTC. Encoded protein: CASRNEGGLETQYF.

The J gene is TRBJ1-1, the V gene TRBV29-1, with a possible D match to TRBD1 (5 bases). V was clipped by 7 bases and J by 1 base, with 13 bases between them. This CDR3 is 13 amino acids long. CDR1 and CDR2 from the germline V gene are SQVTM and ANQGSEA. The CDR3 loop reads CSAVGPTNTEAFF. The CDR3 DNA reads TGCAGCGCAGTGGGGCCGACGAACACTGAAGCTTTCTTT.

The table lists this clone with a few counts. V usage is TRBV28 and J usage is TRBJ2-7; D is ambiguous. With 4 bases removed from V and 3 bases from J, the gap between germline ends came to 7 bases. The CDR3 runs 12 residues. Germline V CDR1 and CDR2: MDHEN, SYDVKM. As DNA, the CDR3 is TGTGCCAGCAGTTCTTCCTACTACGAGCAGTACTTC. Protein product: CASSSSYYEQYF.

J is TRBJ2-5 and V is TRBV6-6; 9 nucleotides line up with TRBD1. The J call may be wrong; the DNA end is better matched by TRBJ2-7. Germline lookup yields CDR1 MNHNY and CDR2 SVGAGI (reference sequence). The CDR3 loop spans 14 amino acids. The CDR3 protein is CASSYSTGGYEQYF. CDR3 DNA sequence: TGTGCCAGCAGTTACTCGACAGGGGGCTACGAGCAGTACTTC.

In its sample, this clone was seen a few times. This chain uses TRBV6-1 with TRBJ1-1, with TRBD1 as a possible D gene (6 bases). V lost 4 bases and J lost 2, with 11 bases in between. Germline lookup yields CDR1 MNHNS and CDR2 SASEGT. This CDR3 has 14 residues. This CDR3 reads CASSVGHTNTEAFF. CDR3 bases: TGTGCCAGCAGTGTGGGACACACAAACACTGAAGCTTTCTTT.

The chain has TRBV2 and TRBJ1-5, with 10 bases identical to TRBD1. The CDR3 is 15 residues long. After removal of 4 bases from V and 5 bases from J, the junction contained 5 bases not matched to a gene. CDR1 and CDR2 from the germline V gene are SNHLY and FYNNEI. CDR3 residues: CASSGGQGRDQPQHF. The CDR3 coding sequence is TGTGCCAGCAGTGGGGGACAGGGGAGGGATCAGCCCCAGCATTTT.

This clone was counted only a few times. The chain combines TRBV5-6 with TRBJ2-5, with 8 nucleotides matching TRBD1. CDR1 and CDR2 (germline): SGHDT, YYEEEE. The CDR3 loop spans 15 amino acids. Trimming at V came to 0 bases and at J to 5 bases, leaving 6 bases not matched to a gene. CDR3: CASSLVAGGRETQYF. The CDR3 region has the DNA TGTGCCAGCAGCTTGGTCGCAGGGGGCCGGGAGACCCAGTACTTC.

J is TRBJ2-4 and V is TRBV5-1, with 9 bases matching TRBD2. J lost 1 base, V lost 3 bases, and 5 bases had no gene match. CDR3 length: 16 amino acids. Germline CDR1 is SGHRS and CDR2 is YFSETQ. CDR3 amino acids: CASSSGLATAKNIQYF. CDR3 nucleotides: TGCGCCAGCAGCTCGGGACTAGCCACGGCCAAAAACATTCAGTACTTC.

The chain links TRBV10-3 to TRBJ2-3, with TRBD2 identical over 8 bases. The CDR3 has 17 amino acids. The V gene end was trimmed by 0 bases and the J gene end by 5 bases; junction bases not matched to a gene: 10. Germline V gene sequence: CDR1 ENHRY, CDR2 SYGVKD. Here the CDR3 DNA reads TGTGCCATCAGTGAGTCGACCCCCACGGGGGGGCAAGATACGCAGTATTTT. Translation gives CAISESTPTGGQDTQYF.